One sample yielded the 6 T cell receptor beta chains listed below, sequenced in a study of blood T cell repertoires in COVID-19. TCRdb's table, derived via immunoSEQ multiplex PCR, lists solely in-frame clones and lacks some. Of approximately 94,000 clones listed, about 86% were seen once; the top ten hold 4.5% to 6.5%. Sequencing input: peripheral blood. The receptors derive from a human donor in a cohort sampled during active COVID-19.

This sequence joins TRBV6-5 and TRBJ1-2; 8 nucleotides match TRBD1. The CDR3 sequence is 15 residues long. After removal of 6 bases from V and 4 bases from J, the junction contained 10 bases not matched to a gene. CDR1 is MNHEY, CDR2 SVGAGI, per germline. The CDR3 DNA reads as TGTGCCAGCAGGGTCGACAGGGGAGGACCCTATGGCTACACCTTC. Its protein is CASRVDRGGPYGYTF.

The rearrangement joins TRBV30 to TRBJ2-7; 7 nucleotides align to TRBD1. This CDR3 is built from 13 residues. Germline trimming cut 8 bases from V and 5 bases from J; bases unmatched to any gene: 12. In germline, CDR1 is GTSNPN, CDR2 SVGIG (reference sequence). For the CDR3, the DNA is TGTGCCGGCGTCGGGGCAGGGGGTAACGAGCAGTACTTC. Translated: CAGVGAGGNEQYF.

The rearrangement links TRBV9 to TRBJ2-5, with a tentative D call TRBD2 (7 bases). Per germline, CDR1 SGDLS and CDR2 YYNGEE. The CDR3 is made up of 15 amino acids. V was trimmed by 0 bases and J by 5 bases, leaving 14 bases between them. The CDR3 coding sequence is TGTGCCAGCAGCGTAGGTGCGGGGGCAGGGGAGACCCAGTACTTC. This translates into CASSVGAGAGETQYF.

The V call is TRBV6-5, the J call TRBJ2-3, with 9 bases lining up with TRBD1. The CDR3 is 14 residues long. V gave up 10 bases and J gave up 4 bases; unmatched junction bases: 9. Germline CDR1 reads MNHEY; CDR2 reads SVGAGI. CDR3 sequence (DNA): TGTGCCACGCGACCGGGACAGGGCTCAGATACGCAGTATTTT. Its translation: CATRPGQGSDTQYF.

The CDR3 here is CASSVPHTDTQYF. The CDR3 region has the DNA TGTGCCAGCAGTGTCCCACACACAGATACGCAGTATTTT. The V gene is TRBV28, the J gene TRBJ2-3; unclear D gene. The CDR3 covers 13 residues. Germline CDR1 is MDHEN and CDR2 is SYDVKM. The V and J ends lost 5 bases and 2 bases respectively, with 8 bases between them. Supplemented by reference TRBV28 and TRBJ2-3, the full variable domain reads DVKVTQSSRYLVKRTGEKVFLECVQDMDHENMFWYRQDPGLGLRLIYFSYDVKMKEKGDIPEGYSVSREKKERFSLILESASTNQTSMYLCASSVPHTDTQYFGPGTRLTVL.

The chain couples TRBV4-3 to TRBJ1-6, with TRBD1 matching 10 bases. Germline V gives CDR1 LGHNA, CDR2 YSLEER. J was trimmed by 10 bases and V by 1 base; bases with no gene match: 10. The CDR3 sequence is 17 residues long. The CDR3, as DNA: TGCGCCAGCAGCCAAGCCACGACAGGGGGCAAACGGTCACCCCTCCACTTT. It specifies CASSQATTGGKRSPLHF.